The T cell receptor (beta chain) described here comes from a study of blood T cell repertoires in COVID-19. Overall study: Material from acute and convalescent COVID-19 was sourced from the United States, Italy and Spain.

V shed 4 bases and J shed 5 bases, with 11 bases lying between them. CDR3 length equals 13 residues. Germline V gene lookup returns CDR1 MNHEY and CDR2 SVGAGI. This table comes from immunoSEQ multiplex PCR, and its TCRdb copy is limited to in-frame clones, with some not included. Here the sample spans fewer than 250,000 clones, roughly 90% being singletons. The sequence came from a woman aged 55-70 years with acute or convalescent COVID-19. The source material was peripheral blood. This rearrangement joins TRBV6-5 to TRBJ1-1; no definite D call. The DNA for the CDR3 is TGTGCCAGCAGTTGGGGAGGTAGGACTGAAGCTTTCTTT. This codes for CASSWGGRTEAFF.